This T cell receptor (beta chain) was identified in a study of blood T cell repertoires in COVID-19. Clones were read by immunoSEQ multiplex PCR, and TCRdb kept only the in-frame ones, dropping some. The sample yields roughly 140,000 clones, 60% to 85% seen once. The V gene's germline CDR1 is MDHEN and CDR2 SYDVKM. V shed 6 bases and J shed 3 bases, with 9 bases lying between them. The CDR3 is 12 residues long. The material sequenced was peripheral blood. The J gene is TRBJ2-7, the V gene TRBV28, with D maybe TRBD2 (6 bases). The TCR sequence derives from a woman aged 55-69 years with acute or convalescent COVID-19. DNA for the CDR3: TGTGCCAGCAGGGGTAGCGGCTACGAGCAGTACTTC. Its protein is CASRGSGYEQYF. Looking up the rest from reference TRBV28 and TRBJ2-7 gives the full variable domain: DVKVTQSSRYLVKRTGEKVFLECVQDMDHENMFWYRQDPGLGLRLIYFSYDVKMKEKGDIPEGYSVSREKKERFSLILESASTNQTSMYLCASRGSGYEQYFGPGTRLTVT.